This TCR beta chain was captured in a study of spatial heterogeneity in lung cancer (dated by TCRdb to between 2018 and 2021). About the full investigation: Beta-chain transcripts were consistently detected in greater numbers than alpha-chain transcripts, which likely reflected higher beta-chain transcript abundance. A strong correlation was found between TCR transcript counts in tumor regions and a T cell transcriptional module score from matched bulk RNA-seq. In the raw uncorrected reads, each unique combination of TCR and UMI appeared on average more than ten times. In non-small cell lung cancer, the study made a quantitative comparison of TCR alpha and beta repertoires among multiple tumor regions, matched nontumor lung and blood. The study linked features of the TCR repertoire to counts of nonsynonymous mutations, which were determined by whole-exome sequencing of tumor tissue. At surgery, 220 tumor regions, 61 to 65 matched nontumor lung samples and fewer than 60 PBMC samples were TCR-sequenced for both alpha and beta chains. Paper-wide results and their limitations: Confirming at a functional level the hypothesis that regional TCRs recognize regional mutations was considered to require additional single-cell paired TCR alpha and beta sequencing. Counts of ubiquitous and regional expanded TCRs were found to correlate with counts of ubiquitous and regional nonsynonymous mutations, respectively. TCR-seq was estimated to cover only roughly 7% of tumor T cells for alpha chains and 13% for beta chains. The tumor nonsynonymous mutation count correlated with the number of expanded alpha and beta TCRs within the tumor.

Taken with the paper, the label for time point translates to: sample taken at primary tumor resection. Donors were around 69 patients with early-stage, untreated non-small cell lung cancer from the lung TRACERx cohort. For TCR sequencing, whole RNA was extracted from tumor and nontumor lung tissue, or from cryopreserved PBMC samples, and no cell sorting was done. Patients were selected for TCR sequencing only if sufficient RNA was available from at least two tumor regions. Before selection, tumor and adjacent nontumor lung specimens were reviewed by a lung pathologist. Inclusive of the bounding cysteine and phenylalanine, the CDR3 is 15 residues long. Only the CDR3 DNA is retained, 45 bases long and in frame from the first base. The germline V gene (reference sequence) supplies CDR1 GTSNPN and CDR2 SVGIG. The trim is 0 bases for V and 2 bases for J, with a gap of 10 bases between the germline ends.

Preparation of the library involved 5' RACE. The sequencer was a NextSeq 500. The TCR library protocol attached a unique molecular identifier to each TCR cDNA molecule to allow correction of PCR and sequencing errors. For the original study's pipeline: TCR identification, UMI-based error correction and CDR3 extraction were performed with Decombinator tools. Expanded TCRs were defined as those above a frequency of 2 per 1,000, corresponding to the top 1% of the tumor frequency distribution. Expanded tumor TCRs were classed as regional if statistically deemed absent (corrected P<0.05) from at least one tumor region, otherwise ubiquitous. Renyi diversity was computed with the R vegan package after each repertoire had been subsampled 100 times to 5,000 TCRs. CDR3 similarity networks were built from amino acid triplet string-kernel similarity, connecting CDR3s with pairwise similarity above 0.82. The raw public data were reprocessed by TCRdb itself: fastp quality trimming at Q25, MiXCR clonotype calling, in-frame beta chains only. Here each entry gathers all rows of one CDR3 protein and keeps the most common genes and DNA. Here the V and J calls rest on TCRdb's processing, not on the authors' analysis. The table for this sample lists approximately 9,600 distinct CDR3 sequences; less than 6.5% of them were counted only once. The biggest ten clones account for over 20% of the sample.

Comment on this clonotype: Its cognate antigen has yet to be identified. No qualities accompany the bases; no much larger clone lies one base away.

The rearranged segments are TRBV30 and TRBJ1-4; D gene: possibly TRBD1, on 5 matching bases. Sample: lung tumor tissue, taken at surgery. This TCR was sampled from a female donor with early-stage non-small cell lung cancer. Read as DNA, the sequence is TGTGCCTGGAGTGTACCCAGGGTTACTAATGAAAAACTGTTTTTT. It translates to CAWSVPRVTNEKLFF. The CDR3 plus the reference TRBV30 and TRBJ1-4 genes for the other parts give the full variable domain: SQTIHQWPATLVQPVGSPLSLECTVEGTSNPNLYWYRQAAGRGLQLLFYSVGIGQISSEVPQNLSASRPQDRQFILSSKKLLLSDSGFYLCAWSVPRVTNEKLFFGSGTQLSVL.